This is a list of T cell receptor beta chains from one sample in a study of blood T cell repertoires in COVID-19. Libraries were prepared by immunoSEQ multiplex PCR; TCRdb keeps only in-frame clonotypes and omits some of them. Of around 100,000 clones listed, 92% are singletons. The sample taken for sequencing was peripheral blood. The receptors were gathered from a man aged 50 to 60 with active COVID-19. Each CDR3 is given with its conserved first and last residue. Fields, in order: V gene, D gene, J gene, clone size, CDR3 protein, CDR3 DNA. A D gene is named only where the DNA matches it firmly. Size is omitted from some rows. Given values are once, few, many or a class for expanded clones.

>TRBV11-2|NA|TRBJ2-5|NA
CASSLEVADQETQYF
TGTGCCAGCAGCTTAGAGGTAGCGGACCAAGAGACCCAGTACTTC
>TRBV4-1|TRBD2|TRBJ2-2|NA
CASSPLGLAVTGELFF
TGCGCCAGCAGCCCCTTGGGACTAGCAGTTACCGGGGAGCTGTTTTTT
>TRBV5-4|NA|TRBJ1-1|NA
CASSFLSRDTEAFF
TGTGCCAGCAGCTTTCTCTCCCGGGACACTGAAGCTTTCTTT
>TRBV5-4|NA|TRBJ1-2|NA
CASSPYGGPYGYTF
TGTGCCAGCAGCCCCTACGGGGGGCCTTATGGCTACACCTTC
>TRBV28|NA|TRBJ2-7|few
CASSFSGVKSYEQYF
TGTGCCAGCAGTTTTTCCGGGGTGAAATCCTACGAGCAGTACTTC
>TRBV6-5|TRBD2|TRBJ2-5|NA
CASSYELAGSRETQYF
TGTGCCAGCAGTTATGAGCTAGCGGGATCTAGAGAGACCCAGTACTTC
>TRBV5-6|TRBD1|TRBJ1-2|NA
CASRRQGSYTF
TGTGCCAGCAGAAGACAGGGAAGCTACACCTTC
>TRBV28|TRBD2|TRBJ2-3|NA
CASSRTSGSTDTQYF
TGTGCCAGCAGTCGGACTAGCGGGAGCACAGATACGCAGTATTTT
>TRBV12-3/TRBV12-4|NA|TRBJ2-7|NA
CASSLDRNEQYF
TGTGCCAGCAGTCTCGACAGGAACGAGCAGTACTTC
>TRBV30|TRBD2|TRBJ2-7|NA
CAWSDLGAGGSSYEQYF
TGTGCCTGGAGTGACTTGGGAGCGGGAGGGAGCTCCTACGAGCAGTACTTC
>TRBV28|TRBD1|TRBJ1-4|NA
CASMGTVPNEKLFF
TGTGCCAGCATGGGGACAGTACCAAATGAAAAACTGTTTTTT
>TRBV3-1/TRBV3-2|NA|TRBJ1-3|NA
CASSQGSGLTGNTIYF
TGTGCCAGCAGCCAAGGCTCAGGGCTAACGGGAAACACCATATATTTT
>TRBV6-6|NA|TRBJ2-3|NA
CASSYYDTPSTDTQYF
TGTGCCAGCAGTTACTACGACACCCCGAGCACAGATACGCAGTATTTT
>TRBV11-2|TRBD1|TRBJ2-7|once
CASSFLPGTGDEQYF
TGTGCCAGCAGCTTTCTCCCTGGGACAGGGGACGAGCAGTACTTC
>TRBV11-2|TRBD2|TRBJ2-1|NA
CASSLGGRIVF
TGTGCCAGCAGCTTAGGCGGGAGAATTGTCTTC
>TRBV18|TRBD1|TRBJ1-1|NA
CASSPTPPLGGTNTEAFF
TGTGCCAGCTCACCGACCCCTCCCCTAGGGGGCACGAACACTGAAGCTTTCTTT
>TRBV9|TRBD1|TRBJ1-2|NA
CASSVEGGQVGHGYTF
TGTGCCAGCAGCGTAGAGGGGGGACAGGTAGGGCATGGCTACACCTTC
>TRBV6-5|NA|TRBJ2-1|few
CASNTWRWEGNEQFF
TGTGCCAGCAACACATGGAGGTGGGAAGGCAATGAGCAGTTCTTC
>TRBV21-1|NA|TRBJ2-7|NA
CAGSGNTYEQYF
TGTGCCGGTAGCGGGAATACCTACGAGCAGTACTTC
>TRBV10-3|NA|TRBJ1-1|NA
CAISESGRMNTEAFF
TGTGCCATCAGTGAGTCGGGGCGGATGAACACTGAAGCTTTCTTT
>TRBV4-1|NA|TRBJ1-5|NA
CASSQDSRGDQPQHF
TGCGCCAGCAGCCAAGATAGCAGGGGTGATCAGCCCCAGCATTTT
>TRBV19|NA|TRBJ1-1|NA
CASSITDSMNTEAFF
TGTGCCAGTAGTATTACAGATTCCATGAACACTGAAGCTTTCTTT
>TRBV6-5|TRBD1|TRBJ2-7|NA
CASRRDSPYEQYF
TGTGCCAGCAGACGGGACAGCCCCTACGAGCAGTACTTC
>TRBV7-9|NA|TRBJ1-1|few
CASSLTTNTEAFF
TGTGCCAGCAGCCTCACAACGAACACTGAAGCTTTCTTT
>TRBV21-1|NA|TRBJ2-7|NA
CASSKAFAGDRDEQYF
TGTGCCAGCAGCAAAGCGTTCGCCGGGGATCGGGACGAGCAGTACTTC
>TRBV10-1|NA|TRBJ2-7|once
CASSESAGSLAHEQYF
TGCGCCAGCAGTGAGTCGGCAGGGTCCCTGGCCCACGAGCAGTACTTC
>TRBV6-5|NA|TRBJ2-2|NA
CASREVGNTGELFF
TGTGCCAGCAGAGAGGTGGGGAACACCGGGGAGCTGTTTTTT
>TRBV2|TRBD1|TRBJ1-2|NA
CASIQGARGYTF
TGTGCCAGCATCCAGGGGGCGCGGGGCTACACCTTC
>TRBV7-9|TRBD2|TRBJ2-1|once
CASHQTSGRANEQFF
TGTGCCAGCCATCAAACTAGCGGGAGGGCTAATGAGCAGTTCTTC
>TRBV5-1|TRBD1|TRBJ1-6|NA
CASSFLGQGYNSPLHF
TGCGCCAGCAGCTTTCTCGGACAGGGGTATAATTCACCCCTCCACTTT
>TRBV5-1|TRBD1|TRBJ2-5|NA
CASSLPVGTGAGETQYF
TGCGCCAGCAGCTTACCCGTGGGGACAGGGGCAGGGGAGACCCAGTACTTC
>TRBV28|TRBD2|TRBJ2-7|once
CASRSSGTSGYEQYF
TGTGCCAGCAGATCCTCCGGGACTAGCGGCTACGAGCAGTACTTC
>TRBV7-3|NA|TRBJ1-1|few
CASSYSVNTEAFF
TGTGCCAGCAGCTACTCCGTGAACACTGAAGCTTTCTTT
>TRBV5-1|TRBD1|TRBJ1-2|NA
CASSLGRQGDYGYTF
TGCGCCAGCAGCTTGGGAAGACAGGGCGACTATGGCTACACCTTC
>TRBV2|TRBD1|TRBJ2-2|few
CASRGTAGELFF
TGTGCCAGCAGGGGGACAGCCGGGGAGCTGTTTTTT
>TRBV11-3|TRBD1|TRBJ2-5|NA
CASSARTGVGRETQYF
TGTGCCAGCAGCGCACGGACAGGGGTTGGAAGAGAGACCCAGTACTTC
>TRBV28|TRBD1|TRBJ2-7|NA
CASSSGTGLSEQYF
TGTGCCAGCAGTTCCGGGACAGGGCTTAGCGAGCAGTACTTC
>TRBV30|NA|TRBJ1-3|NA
CAWSVSGARSSGNTIYF
TGTGCCTGGAGTGTCAGCGGCGCTCGTTCCTCTGGAAACACCATATATTTT
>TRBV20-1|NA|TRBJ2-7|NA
CSASNPEEQYF
TGCAGTGCTAGTAACCCGGAGGAGCAGTACTTC
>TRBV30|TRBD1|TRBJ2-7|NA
CAWKRDRGSHEQYF
TGTGCCTGGAAACGGGACAGGGGTTCCCACGAGCAGTACTTC
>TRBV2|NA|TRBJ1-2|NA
CASSGGLGGYTF
TGTGCCAGCAGCGGGGGACTAGGTGGCTACACCTTC
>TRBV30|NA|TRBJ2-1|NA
CAWSVQMAGPAGNEQFF
TGTGCCTGGAGTGTTCAAATGGCGGGTCCGGCGGGCAATGAGCAGTTCTTC
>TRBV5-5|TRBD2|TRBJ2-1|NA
CASSLRSGSTSYNEQFF
TGTGCCAGCAGCTTGAGGAGCGGGAGTACGTCCTACAATGAGCAGTTCTTC
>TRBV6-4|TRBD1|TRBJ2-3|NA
CASSAVGGKDTQYF
TGTGCCAGCTCCGCGGTAGGGGGCAAAGATACGCAGTATTTT
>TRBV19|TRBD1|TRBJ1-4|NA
CASRAGTGGTGESEKLFF
TGTGCCAGTAGGGCAGGGACAGGGGGCACGGGCGAGAGTGAAAAACTGTTTTTT
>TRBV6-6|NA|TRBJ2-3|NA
CASSWASPGTQYF
TGTGCCAGCAGTTGGGCTAGCCCTGGCACGCAGTATTTT
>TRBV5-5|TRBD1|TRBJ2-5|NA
CASSLGQGETQYF
TGTGCCAGCAGCTTGGGACAGGGCGAGACCCAGTACTTC
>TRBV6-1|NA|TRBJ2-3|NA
CASSEGGSSTDTQYF
TGTGCCAGCAGTGAAGGCGGGTCTAGCACAGATACGCAGTATTTT
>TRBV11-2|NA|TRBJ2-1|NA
CASSLEGEAFHNEQFF
TGTGCCAGCAGCTTAGAAGGGGAGGCGTTCCACAATGAGCAGTTCTTC
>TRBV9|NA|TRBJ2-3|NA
CASSVEARDTQYF
TGTGCCAGCAGCGTAGAAGCGAGAGATACGCAGTATTTT
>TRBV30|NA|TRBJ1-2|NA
CAWSELAGRRGYTF
TGTGCCTGGAGTGAGTTGGCAGGGCGGCGTGGCTACACCTTC